This T cell receptor (beta chain) was sequenced during a study of T-cell memory formation after mild COVID-19. This clonotype was detected ten times or more. Germline assignment: CDR1 SGHRS and CDR2 YFSETQ. The CDR3 sequence is 17 residues long. Unmatched junction bases numbered 9, after V lost 5 bases and J lost 0 bases. TCRdb ran MiXCR on the 5' RACE reads and lists one entry per CDR3 protein. The sample yields around 300,000 distinct CDR3 sequences, 13% to 15% seen once. The specimen was PBMCs or a T cell subset sorted from them (not recorded which). The V gene is TRBV5-1, the J gene TRBJ2-2; 8 bases are shared with TRBD2. The sequence came from a man younger than 30 who had mild COVID-19 (a few samples of this study predate the infection). Cell type and time point are not known. DNA of the CDR3: TGCGCCAGCAGTAAGCGAGCGGGGGTACCGAACACCGGGGAGCTGTTTTTT. Residues: CASSKRAGVPNTGELFF.